Given below is one TCR beta chain in context. Its antigen remains unidentified. Per-base qualities were not stored, and no clone one base away is much larger. The data stem from a study of Ad26.COV2.S vaccination and SARS-CoV-2 variants (dated by TCRdb to 2020 to 2022). Notes on the research overall: Donors in the vaccine arm were drawn from COV1001, a multicentre, randomized, double-blind, placebo-controlled phase I-IIa trial testing Ad26.COV2.S in healthy adults. The TCR-sequenced set comprised approximately 32 samples: about 19 Ad26.COV2.S vaccine recipients, 5 placebo recipients and 8 SARS-CoV-2 convalescent individuals. Investigators remained blinded to trial group allocation during experiments and outcome assessment. Ad26.COV2.S was administered intramuscularly at 5 x 10^10 or 1 x 10^11 viral particles, either as a single shot or as two shots given 56 days apart. TCRbeta repertoire sequencing was used to assess the specificity and breadth of SARS-CoV-2-reactive T cell receptors after Ad26.COV2.S vaccination. Trial participants were randomized into five groups of five: low-dose or high-dose Ad26.COV2.S given once or twice, or placebo on both occasions.

The research as a whole found: Compared with placebo recipients, Ad26.COV2.S recipients showed higher spike-specific TCR breadth (P = 0.0014). After vaccination, substantial breadth of spike-specific CD8+ and CD4+ T cell responses was reported. Comparable non-spike TCR breadth was observed between vaccine and placebo recipients, consistent with only spike being contained in the vaccine. Comparing responses between vaccine doses or regimens was not something the study was powered to do. The authors noted that total T cell responses may have been underestimated by the TCR breadth and depth analyses.

The CDR3 goes from the cysteine to the phenylalanine over 15 residues. The kept DNA is CDR3 alone, 45 bases in frame from the first base. Sequences SGHNT (CDR1) and YYREEE (CDR2) are obtained from the germline V gene (reference sequence). At the junction V is shortened by 1 base and J by 5 bases, with 16 bases in between. What the treatment or condition label conveys for this sample: roughly 19 received Ad26.COV2.S at low or high dose, single or two shots; about five received placebo; per-sample allocation not given. Repertoires of vaccine and placebo recipients were sequenced from samples taken on day 63 after the first injection. Cohort 1b enrolled 25 or so adults aged 18-55 years at a single site in Boston, USA, between 29 July and 7 August 2020. Ad26.COV2.S was a replication-incompetent adenovirus type 26 vector expressing a prefusion-stabilized SARS-CoV-2 spike protein from the original Wuhan strain.

The immunoSEQ Assay was the method used to sequence TCRbeta CDR3 regions. After extraction, genomic DNA underwent amplification by bias-controlled multiplex PCR, followed by high-throughput sequencing. In the source study's methods: To quantify the absolute abundance of each unique TCRbeta CDR3 region, sequences were collapsed and filtered. T cell fraction was estimated by normalizing TCRbeta template counts to usable DNA, which was measured by amplifying reference genes present in all nucleated cells. Repertoire TCRs were annotated as SARS-CoV-2-specific when V gene, CDR3 amino acid sequence and J gene were exactly matched to a known reactive TCR set. The reference SARS-CoV-2 TCR set came from MIRA and was filtered for enrichment in COVID-19-positive ImmuneCODE repertoires, removing public or cross-reactive TCRs. Using the MIRA antigens, annotated TCRs were further analysed by specific ORF or by position within an ORF. Depth was the summed frequency of annotated unique rearrangements, while breadth was defined as annotated unique rearrangements over total unique productive rearrangements. TCR breadth was compared between groups using two-sided Wilcoxon rank-sum tests. TCRdb obtained this table from immuneACCESS and retained in-frame rearrangements with V and J assigned. These tables miss some clones; where compared with another copy, unresolved V genes account for less than half of the shortfall, and the remainder is unexplained. For V, J and clone size, that table is used; D and trimming come from the DNA. The sample has about 410,000 clones on record, around 92% of them singletons. The top ten clonotypes cover roughly 1.7% of the sample.

Recombination connected TRBV5-4 to TRBJ2-7; the best D guess is TRBD2, with 6 bases matching. This TCR was sampled from a person aged 18 to 65 who received the Ad26.COV2.S COVID-19 vaccine or a placebo. The material sequenced was peripheral blood, taken in a trial of Ad26.COV2.S vaccine versus placebo. The sequence in DNA is TGTGCCAGCAGCTTGACCATCCGGGGGACTGACGAGCAGTACTTC. Translated, it reads CASSLTIRGTDEQYF.